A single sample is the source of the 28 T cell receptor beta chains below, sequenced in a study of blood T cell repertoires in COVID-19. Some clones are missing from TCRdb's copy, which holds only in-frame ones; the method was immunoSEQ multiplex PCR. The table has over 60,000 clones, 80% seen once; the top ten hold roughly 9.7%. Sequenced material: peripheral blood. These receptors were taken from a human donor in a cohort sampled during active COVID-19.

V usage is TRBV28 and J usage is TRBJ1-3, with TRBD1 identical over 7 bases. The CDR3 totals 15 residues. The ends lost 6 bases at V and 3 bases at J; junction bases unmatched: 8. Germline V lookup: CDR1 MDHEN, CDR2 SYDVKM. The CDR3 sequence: CASRSGQIRGNTIYF. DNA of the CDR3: TGTGCCAGCAGATCGGGACAGATCCGTGGAAACACCATATATTTT.

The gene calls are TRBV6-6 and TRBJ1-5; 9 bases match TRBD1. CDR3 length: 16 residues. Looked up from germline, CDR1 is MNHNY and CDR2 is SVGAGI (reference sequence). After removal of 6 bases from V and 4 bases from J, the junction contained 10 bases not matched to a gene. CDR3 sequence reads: CASRSTPGQGNQPQHF. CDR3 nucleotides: TGTGCCAGCAGATCCACCCCGGGACAGGGAAATCAGCCCCAGCATTTT.

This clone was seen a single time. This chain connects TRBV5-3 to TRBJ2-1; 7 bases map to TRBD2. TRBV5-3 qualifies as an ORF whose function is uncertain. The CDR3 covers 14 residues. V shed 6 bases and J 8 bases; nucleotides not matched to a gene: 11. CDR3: CARKGREFIDEQFF. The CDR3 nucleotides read TGTGCCAGAAAAGGGCGGGAGTTTATCGATGAGCAGTTCTTC.

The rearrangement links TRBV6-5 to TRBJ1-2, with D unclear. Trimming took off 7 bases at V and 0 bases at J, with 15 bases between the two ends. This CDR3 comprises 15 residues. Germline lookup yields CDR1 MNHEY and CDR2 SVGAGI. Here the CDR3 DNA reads TGTGCCAGCAAGGACTCCATAGGTGCTAACTATGGCTACACCTTC. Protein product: CASKDSIGANYGYTF.

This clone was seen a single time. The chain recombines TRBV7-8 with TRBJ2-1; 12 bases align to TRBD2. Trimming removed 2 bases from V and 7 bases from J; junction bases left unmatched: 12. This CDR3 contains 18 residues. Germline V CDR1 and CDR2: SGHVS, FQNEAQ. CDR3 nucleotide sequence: TGTGCCAGCAGCTTACCAACTCGACTAGCGGGAGTTAAAAATGAGCAGTTCTTC. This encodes CASSLPTRLAGVKNEQFF. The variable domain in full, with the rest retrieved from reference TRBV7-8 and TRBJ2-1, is GAGVSQSPRYKVAKRGQDVALRCDPISGHVSLFWYQQALGQGPEFLTYFQNEAQLDKSGLPSDRFFAERPEGSVSTLKIQRTQQEDSAVYLCASSLPTRLAGVKNEQFFGPGTRLTVL.

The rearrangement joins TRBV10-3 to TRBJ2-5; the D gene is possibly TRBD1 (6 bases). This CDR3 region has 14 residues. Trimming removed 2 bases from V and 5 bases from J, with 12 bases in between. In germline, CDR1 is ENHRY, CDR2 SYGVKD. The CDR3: CAISEGTNRETQYF. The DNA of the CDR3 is TGTGCCATCAGTGAGGGGACAAACCGGGAGACCCAGTACTTC.

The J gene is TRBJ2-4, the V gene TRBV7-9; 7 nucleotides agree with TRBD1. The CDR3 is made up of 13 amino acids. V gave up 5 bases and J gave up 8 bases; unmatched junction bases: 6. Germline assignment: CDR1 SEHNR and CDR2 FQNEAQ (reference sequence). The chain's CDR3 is CASSRGQEDIQYF. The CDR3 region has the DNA TGTGCCAGCAGCCGAGGACAGGAGGACATTCAGTACTTC.

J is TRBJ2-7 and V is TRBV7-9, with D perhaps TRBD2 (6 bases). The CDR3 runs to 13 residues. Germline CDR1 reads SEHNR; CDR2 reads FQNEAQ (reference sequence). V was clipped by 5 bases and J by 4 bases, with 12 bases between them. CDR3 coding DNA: TGTGCCAGCAGCGAGGTGGCGGGGTACGAGCAGTACTTC. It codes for CASSEVAGYEQYF.

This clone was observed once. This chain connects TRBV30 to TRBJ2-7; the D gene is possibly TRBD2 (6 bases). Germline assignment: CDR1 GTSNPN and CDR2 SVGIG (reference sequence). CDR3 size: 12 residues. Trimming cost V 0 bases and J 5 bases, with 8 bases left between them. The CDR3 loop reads CAWSVSGDEQYF. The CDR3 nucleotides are TGTGCCTGGAGTGTATCGGGGGACGAGCAGTACTTC.

CDR3 coding DNA: TGTGCCATCGGGACTAGCGGATACGAGCAGTACTTC. As protein: CAIGTSGYEQYF. The rearrangement uses TRBV10-3 and TRBJ2-7; 11 bases are a match to TRBD2. The CDR3 length is 12 residues. V shed 8 bases and J 4 bases; nucleotides not matched to a gene: 1. The germline V gene encodes CDR1 ENHRY and CDR2 SYGVKD.

CDR3: CASSVGSRGREQYF. CDR3 DNA: TGTGCCAGCAGCGTAGGTTCCAGGGGACGCGAGCAGTACTTC. The genes are TRBV9 and TRBJ2-7; the D gene is possibly TRBD1 (6 bases). Trimming took off 0 bases at V and 6 bases at J, with 13 bases between the two ends. This CDR3 spans 14 amino acids. Germline loops: CDR1 SGDLS, CDR2 YYNGEE.

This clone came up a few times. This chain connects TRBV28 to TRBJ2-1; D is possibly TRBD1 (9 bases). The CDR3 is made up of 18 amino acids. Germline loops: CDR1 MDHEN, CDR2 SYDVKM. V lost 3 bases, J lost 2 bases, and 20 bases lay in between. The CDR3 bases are TGTGCCAGCAGTTTGGGACTAGGACAGGGGTATCCCTACAATGAGCAGTTCTTC. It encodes CASSLGLGQGYPYNEQFF.

Written as DNA, the CDR3 is TGTGCCAGCAGCCCTTTTGGCGGGAGTACAGATACGCAGTATTTT. Translating gives CASSPFGGSTDTQYF. This chain uses TRBV7-2 with TRBJ2-3; 7 bases are a match to TRBD2. Germline lookup yields CDR1 SGHTA and CDR2 FQGNSA. The junction had 8 bases not matched to a gene; V was cut back by 5 bases and J by 3 bases. The CDR3 is made up of 15 amino acids.

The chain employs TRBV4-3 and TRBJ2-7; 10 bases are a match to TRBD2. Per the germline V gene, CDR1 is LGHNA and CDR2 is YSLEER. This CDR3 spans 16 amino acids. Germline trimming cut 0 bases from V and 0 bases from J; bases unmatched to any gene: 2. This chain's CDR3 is CASSQDSGGPSYEQYF. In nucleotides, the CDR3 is TGCGCCAGCAGCCAAGATAGCGGGGGGCCCTCCTACGAGCAGTACTTC.

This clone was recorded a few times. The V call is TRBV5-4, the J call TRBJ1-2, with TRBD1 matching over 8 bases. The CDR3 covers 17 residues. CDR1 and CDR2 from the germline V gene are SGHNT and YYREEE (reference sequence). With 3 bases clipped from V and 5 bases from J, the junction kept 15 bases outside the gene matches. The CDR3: CASSSDPGQGIGYGYTF. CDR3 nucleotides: TGTGCCAGCAGCTCAGATCCCGGACAGGGAATTGGGTATGGCTACACCTTC.

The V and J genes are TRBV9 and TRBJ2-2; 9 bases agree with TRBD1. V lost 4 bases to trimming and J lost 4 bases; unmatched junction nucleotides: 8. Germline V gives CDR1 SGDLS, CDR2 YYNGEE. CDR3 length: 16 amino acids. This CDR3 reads CASSSYGTGRTGELFF. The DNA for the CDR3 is TGTGCCAGCAGCTCCTACGGGACAGGGCGCACCGGGGAGCTGTTTTTT.

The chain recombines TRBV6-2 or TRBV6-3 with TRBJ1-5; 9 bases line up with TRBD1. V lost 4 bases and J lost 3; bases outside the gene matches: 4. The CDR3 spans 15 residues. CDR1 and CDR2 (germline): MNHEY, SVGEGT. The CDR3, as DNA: TGTGCCAGCAGTTCGGGACAGGGATCCAATCAGCCCCAGCATTTT. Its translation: CASSSGQGSNQPQHF.

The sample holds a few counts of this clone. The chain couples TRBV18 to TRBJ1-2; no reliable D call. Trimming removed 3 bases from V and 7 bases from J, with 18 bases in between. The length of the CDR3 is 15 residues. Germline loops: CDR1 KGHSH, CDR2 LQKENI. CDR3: CASSPLGQKGGGYTF. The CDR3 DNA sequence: TGTGCCAGCTCACCTCTAGGCCAGAAAGGTGGTGGCTACACCTTC.

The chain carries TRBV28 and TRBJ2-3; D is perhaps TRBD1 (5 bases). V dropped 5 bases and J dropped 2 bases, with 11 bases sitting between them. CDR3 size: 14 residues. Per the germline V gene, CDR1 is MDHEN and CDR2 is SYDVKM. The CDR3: CASSRTHYTDTQYF. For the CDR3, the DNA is TGTGCCAGCAGTCGGACACATTACACAGATACGCAGTATTTT. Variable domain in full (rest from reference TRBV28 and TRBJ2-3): DVKVTQSSRYLVKRTGEKVFLECVQDMDHENMFWYRQDPGLGLRLIYFSYDVKMKEKGDIPEGYSVSREKKERFSLILESASTNQTSMYLCASSRTHYTDTQYFGPGTRLTVL.

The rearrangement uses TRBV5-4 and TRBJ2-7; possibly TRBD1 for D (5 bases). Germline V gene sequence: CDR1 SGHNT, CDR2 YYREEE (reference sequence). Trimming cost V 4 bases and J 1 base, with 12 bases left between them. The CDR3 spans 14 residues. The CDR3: CASSPARASYEQYF. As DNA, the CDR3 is TGTGCCAGCAGCCCGGCCAGGGCTTCCTACGAGCAGTACTTC.

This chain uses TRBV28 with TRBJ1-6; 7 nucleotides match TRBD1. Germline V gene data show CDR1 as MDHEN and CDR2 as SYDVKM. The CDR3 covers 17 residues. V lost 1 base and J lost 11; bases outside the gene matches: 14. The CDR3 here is CASSLLVLGGASTPLHF. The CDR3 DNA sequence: TGTGCCAGCAGTTTATTAGTTCTAGGGGGCGCTAGTACACCCCTCCACTTT.

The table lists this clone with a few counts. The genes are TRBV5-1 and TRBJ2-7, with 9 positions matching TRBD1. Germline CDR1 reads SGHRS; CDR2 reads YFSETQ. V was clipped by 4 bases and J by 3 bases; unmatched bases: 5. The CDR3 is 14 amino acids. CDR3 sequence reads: CASSPTTGGYEQYF. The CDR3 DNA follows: TGCGCCAGCAGCCCCACGACAGGGGGCTACGAGCAGTACTTC. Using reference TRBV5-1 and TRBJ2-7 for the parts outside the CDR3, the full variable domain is KAGVTQTPRYLIKTRGQQVTLSCSPISGHRSVSWYQQTPGQGLQFLFEYFSETQRNKGNFPGRFSGRQFSNSRSEMNVSTLELGDSALYLCASSPTTGGYEQYFGPGTRLTVT.

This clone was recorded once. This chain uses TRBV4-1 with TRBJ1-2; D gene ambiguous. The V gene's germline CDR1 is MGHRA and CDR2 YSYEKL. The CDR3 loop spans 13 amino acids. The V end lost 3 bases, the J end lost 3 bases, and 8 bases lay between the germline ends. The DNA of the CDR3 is TGCGCCAGCAGCCAGAGGGCGGACTATGGCTACACCTTC. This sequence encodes CASSQRADYGYTF.

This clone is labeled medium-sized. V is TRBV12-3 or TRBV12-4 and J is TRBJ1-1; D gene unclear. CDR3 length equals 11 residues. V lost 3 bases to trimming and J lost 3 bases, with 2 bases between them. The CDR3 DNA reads TGTGCCAGCAGTTTCGACACTGAAGCTTTCTTT. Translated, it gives CASSFDTEAFF.

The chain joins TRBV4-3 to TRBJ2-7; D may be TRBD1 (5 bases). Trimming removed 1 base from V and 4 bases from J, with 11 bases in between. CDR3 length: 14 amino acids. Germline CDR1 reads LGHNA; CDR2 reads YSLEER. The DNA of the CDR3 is TGCGCCAGCAGCCAAGCACAGGCCCAATACGAGCAGTACTTC. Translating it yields CASSQAQAQYEQYF.

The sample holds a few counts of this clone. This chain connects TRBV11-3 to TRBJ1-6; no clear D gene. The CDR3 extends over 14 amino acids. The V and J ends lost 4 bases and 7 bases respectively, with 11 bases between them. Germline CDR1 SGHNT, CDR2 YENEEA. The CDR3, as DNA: TGTGCCAGCAGCTCCGGCGGGGTCAATTCACCCCTCCACTTT. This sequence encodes CASSSGGVNSPLHF.

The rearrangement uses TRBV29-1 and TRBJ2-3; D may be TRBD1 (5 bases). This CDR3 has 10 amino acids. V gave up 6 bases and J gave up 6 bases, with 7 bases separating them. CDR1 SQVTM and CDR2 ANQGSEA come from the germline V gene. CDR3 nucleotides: TGCAGCGTGGGGCGGGATACGCAGTATTTT. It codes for CSVGRDTQYF.

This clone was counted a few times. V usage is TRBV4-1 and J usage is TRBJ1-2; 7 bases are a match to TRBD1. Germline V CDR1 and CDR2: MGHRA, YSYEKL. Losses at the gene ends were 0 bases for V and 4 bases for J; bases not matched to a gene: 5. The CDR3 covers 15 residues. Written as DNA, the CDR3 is TGCGCCAGCAGCCAAGACTGGCAGGGGGGCTATGGCTACACCTTC. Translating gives CASSQDWQGGYGYTF.